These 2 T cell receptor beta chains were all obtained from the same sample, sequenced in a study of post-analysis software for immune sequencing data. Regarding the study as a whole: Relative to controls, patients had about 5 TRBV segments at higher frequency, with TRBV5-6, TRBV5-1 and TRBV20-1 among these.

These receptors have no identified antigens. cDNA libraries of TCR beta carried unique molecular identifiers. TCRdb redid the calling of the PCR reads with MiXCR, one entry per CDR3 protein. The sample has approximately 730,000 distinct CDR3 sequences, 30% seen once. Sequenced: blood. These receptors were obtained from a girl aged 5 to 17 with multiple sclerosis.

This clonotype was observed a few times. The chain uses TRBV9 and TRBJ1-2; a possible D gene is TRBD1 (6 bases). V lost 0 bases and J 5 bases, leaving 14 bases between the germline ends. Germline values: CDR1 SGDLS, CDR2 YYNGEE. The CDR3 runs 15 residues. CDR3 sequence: CASSVAPGTQYGYTF. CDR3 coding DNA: TGTGCCAGCAGCGTAGCCCCAGGGACACAGTATGGCTACACCTTC.

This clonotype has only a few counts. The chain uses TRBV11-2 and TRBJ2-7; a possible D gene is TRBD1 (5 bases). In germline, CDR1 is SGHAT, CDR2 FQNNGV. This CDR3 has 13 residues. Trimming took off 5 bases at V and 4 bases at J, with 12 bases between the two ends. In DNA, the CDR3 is TGTGCCAGCAGCCCGGACACTATATACGAGCAGTACTTC. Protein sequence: CASSPDTIYEQYF.